A single sample gave rise to the 18 T cell receptor beta chains below, sequenced in a study of identifying expanded T cells in peripheral blood. The repertoire was sequenced with immunoSEQ multiplex PCR; TCRdb's copy has only in-frame clones and lacks some. The data contain some 100,000 clones, 87% of them singletons. Input material: blood. The receptors originated from a person aged 18 to 75 in good health.

The rearrangement uses TRBV2 and TRBJ1-1; D may be TRBD1 (5 bases). This CDR3 region has 14 residues. The V gene lost 7 bases and the J gene lost 3 bases, with 15 bases spanning the gap. Germline loops: CDR1 SNHLY, CDR2 FYNNEI. The CDR3 coding sequence is TGTGCCAGCACCGAGGGGCAGGGATACACTGAAGCTTTCTTT. It translates to CASTEGQGYTEAFF. Full variable domain (missing parts from reference TRBV2 and TRBJ1-1): EPEVTQTPSHQVTQMGQEVILRCVPISNHLYFYWYRQILGQKVEFLVSFYNNEISEKSEIFDDQFSVERPDGSNFTLKIRSTKLEDSAMYFCASTEGQGYTEAFFGQGTRLTVV.

The V gene is TRBV7-9, the J gene TRBJ2-1; D is undetermined. The CDR3 runs to 12 residues. Per germline, CDR1 SEHNR and CDR2 FQNEAQ (reference sequence). V lost 1 base and J 7 bases, leaving 5 bases between the germline ends. DNA for the CDR3: TGTGCCAGCAGCTTAGTTCGGAATGAGCAGTTCTTC. Translating gives CASSLVRNEQFF.

The genes are TRBV18 and TRBJ2-1, with D perhaps TRBD2 (7 bases). The CDR3 runs to 15 residues. Germline assignment: CDR1 KGHSH and CDR2 LQKENI. Trimming removed 6 bases at V and 2 bases at J, with 14 bases between. The CDR3 sequence is CASSRNGGPYNEQFF. The CDR3 nucleotides are TGTGCCAGCTCGCGAAACGGGGGGCCCTACAATGAGCAGTTCTTC.

V is TRBV2 and J is TRBJ2-5; D is unclear. This CDR3 has 12 amino acids. The V gene's germline CDR1 is SNHLY and CDR2 FYNNEI. V shed 2 bases and J shed 5 bases, with 6 bases lying between them. The CDR3 loop is CASSELVETQYF. DNA for the CDR3: TGTGCCAGCAGTGAACTAGTGGAGACCCAGTACTTC.

J is TRBJ1-4 and V is TRBV7-9, with D possibly matching TRBD1 (6 bases). The V gene's germline CDR1 is SEHNR and CDR2 FQNEAQ (reference sequence). Trimming stripped 5 bases from V and 4 bases from J, with 11 bases between. The CDR3 has 14 amino acids. CDR3 DNA: TGTGCCAGCAGCCGCGGACAGCATAATGAAAAACTGTTTTTT. Protein: CASSRGQHNEKLFF.

This sequence joins TRBV28 and TRBJ1-1; TRBD1 is a possible D gene (5 bases). Trimming took 10 bases from V and 2 from J, leaving 17 bases between them. The CDR3 runs to 14 residues. Per germline, CDR1 MDHEN and CDR2 SYDVKM. The CDR3 region has the DNA TGTGCCATCGGGGATAGAGGGGCCAACACTGAAGCTTTCTTT. Its translation: CAIGDRGANTEAFF.

This chain joins TRBV19 and TRBJ1-2; no clear D gene. Germline V gives CDR1 LNHDA, CDR2 SQIVND (reference sequence). Trimming removed 3 bases at V and 1 base at J, with 9 bases between. The CDR3 consists of 14 residues. The CDR3 region has the DNA TGTGCCAGTAGTATTACGGTAGATAACTATGGCTACACCTTC. Residues: CASSITVDNYGYTF.

The chain couples TRBV27 to TRBJ1-2; maybe TRBD1 (6 bases). The V gene lost 1 base and the J gene lost 4 bases, with 7 bases spanning the gap. The germline gives CDR1 MNHEY, CDR2 SMNVEV (reference sequence). This CDR3 spans 13 amino acids. CDR3 protein: CASSLLGGYGYTF. DNA for the CDR3: TGTGCCAGCAGTTTATTAGGGGGCTATGGCTACACCTTC.

This clone was observed a handful of times. The chain combines TRBV28 with TRBJ2-7; 10 nucleotides agree with TRBD1. This CDR3 is 15 amino acids long. The germline CDR1 and CDR2 sequences are MDHEN and SYDVKM. The V segment lost 8 bases and the J segment 3 bases; nucleotides outside the gene matches: 10. This CDR3 is CASASGGQGGYEQYF. The CDR3 coding sequence is TGTGCCAGCGCGAGCGGAGGACAGGGGGGCTACGAGCAGTACTTC.

J is TRBJ1-2 and V is TRBV5-6, with a tentative D call TRBD1 (5 bases). With 4 bases removed from V and 3 bases from J, the gap between germline ends came to 13 bases. Germline V lookup: CDR1 SGHDT, CDR2 YYEEEE. The CDR3 runs to 14 residues. CDR3 DNA sequence: TGTGCCAGCAGCCCCCGGACATCGTACTATGGCTACACCTTC. Translation: CASSPRTSYYGYTF. Based on the CDR3 plus reference TRBV5-6 and TRBJ1-2, the full variable domain is DAGVTQSPTHLIKTRGQQVTLRCSPKSGHDTVSWYQQALGQGPQFIFQYYEEEERQRGNFPDRFSGHQFPNYSSELNVNALLLGDSALYLCASSPRTSYYGYTFGSGTRLTVV.

This clone has only one observation. The V and J genes are TRBV28 and TRBJ1-3; possible D gene TRBD1, 5 bases. Deletions cut 5 bases from V and 7 bases from J, with 21 bases between. There are 16 residues in the CDR3. Germline CDR1 reads MDHEN; CDR2 reads SYDVKM. The CDR3 spells CASSDNRSGRGNTIYF. The CDR3 nucleotides read TGTGCCAGCAGTGATAACAGGAGTGGTCGAGGTAACACCATATATTTT.

CDR3 coding DNA: TGTGCCAGCAGTTTGACAGGTTGGGAGACCCAGTACTTC. This sequence encodes CASSLTGWETQYF. The chain has TRBV28 and TRBJ2-5, with D possibly TRBD1 on 6 matching bases. CDR1 and CDR2 from the germline V gene are MDHEN and SYDVKM. The CDR3 extends over 13 amino acids. Trimming pared 3 bases from V and 5 bases from J, leaving 10 bases between.

The chain joins TRBV2 to TRBJ1-6, with 8 bases aligning to TRBD1. J lost 10 bases, V lost 6 bases, and 11 bases had no gene match. Germline V lookup: CDR1 SNHLY, CDR2 FYNNEI. The CDR3 sequence is 15 residues long. The CDR3 DNA is TGTGCCAGCAGCCCCGCGGACAGGGAGTACTCACCCCTCCACTTT. This gives the protein CASSPADREYSPLHF.

This clone has a single count. This chain connects TRBV5-5 to TRBJ1-6; 7 nucleotides line up with TRBD1. Losses at the gene ends were 3 bases for V and 11 bases for J; bases not matched to a gene: 17. Germline assignment: CDR1 SGHKS and CDR2 YYEKEE (reference sequence). The CDR3 has 17 residues. Here the CDR3 reads CASSYGMGQSLWAPLHF. The CDR3, as DNA: TGTGCCAGCAGCTACGGGATGGGACAGAGCCTTTGGGCACCCCTCCACTTT. Complete variable domain (other parts from reference TRBV5-5 and TRBJ1-6): DAGVTQSPTHLIKTRGQQVTLRCSPISGHKSVSWYQQVLGQGPQFIFQYYEKEERGRGNFPDRFSARQFPNYSSELNVNALLLGDSALYLCASSYGMGQSLWAPLHFGNGTRLTVT.

The chain links TRBV6-6 to TRBJ2-2; 8 bases agree with TRBD2. Germline CDR1 and CDR2: MNHNY and SVGAGI (reference sequence). The length of the CDR3 is 16 residues. J lost 8 bases, V lost 4 bases, and 12 bases had no gene match. The CDR3 loop is CASSFSGTRVGGELFF. CDR3 nucleotides: TGTGCCAGCAGTTTTTCCGGGACTAGAGTGGGTGGGGAGCTGTTTTTT.

The chain recombines TRBV6-5 with TRBJ2-3, with 9 bases identical to TRBD1. There are 15 residues in the CDR3. The V segment lost 6 bases and the J segment 6 bases; nucleotides outside the gene matches: 10. Germline CDR1 reads MNHEY; CDR2 reads SVGAGI. CDR3 nucleotides: TGTGCCAGCAGCCCGTATCGGACAGGGGATGATACGCAGTATTTT. Amino acid sequence: CASSPYRTGDDTQYF.

The chain couples TRBV5-4 to TRBJ2-7; D is tentatively TRBD1 or TRBD2 (6 bases each). Germline V CDR1 and CDR2: SGHNT, YYREEE (reference sequence). Deletions cut 2 bases from V and 1 base from J, with 13 bases between. CDR3 length equals 15 residues. The CDR3 DNA reads TGTGCCAGCAGCTTTGGGGGGCATAGGTCCTACGAGCAGTACTTC. Its protein is CASSFGGHRSYEQYF.

CDR3 DNA sequence: TGTGCCCGGCAGGTTGGAGGGGACACTGAAGCTTTCTTT. Translating it yields CARQVGGDTEAFF. The V call is TRBV30, the J call TRBJ1-1; weak D call: TRBD1 (5 bases). The CDR3 is made up of 13 amino acids. V was pared by 8 bases and J by 3 bases, with 16 bases between. The germline V gene has CDR1 GTSNPN and CDR2 SVGIG (reference sequence). Full variable domain (outside the CDR3, taken from reference TRBV30 and TRBJ1-1): SQTIHQWPATLVQPVGSPLSLECTVEGTSNPNLYWYRQAAGRGLQLLFYSVGIGQISSEVPQNLSASRPQDRQFILSSKKLLLSDSGFYLCARQVGGDTEAFFGQGTRLTVV.